These T cell receptor beta chains were read from a single sample in a study of regulatory T cells in long-lasting Graves disease. MiXCR, run by TCRdb on the multiplex PCR reads, gives a single entry per CDR3 protein. The data contain 350,000 to 450,000 distinct CDR3 sequences, around 23% of them singletons. The sample here was peripheral blood mononuclear cells (PBMCs), taken when the disease was refractory, from a patient treated with antithyroid drugs. Receptors were obtained from a middle-aged woman with Graves disease. Each CDR3 is given with its conserved first and last residue. D genes are given only for firm matches. Part of the rows lack a size; the others show once, few, many or a class for expanded clones.

TRBD1 | TRBJ1-5 | many | TRBV24-1 | CATSQQGNQPQHF | TGTGCCACCAGTCAACAGGGGAATCAGCCCCAGCATTTT
TRBD2 | TRBJ2-4 | NA | TRBV4-1 | CASSQNSGINIQYF | TGCGCCAGCAGCCAAAATAGCGGGATAAACATTCAGTACTTC
NA | TRBJ2-7 | many | TRBV28 | CASTTHKRLFGEQYF | TGTGCCAGCACAACCCACAAGCGGCTCTTCGGCGAGCAGTACTTC
TRBD1 | TRBJ1-4 | many | TRBV20-1 | CSARDDRVGEKLFF | TGCAGTGCTAGAGACGACAGGGTCGGTGAAAAACTGTTTTTT
TRBD2 | TRBJ2-5 | many | TRBV10-1 | CASSIGLVEAQYF | TGCGCCAGCAGCATAGGACTAGTGGAGGCCCAGTACTTC
NA | TRBJ1-5 | few | TRBV6-1 | CASRAPPNQPQHF | TGTGCCAGCAGGGCCCCCCCCAATCAGCCCCAGCATTTT
TRBD2 | TRBJ2-7 | many | TRBV6-2/TRBV6-3 | CASSYSTITSGLSYEQYF | TGTGCCAGCAGTTACTCCACCATAACTAGCGGTCTCTCCTACGAGCAGTACTTC
NA | TRBJ1-1 | many | TRBV28 | CASSFGGENTEAFF | TGTGCCAGCAGTTTCGGGGGCGAGAACACTGAAGCTTTCTTT
NA | TRBJ2-2 | many | TRBV6-4 | CASSGTADTGELFF | TGTGCCAGCTCTGGGACGGCTGACACCGGGGAGCTGTTTTTT
NA | TRBJ2-5 | many | TRBV7-3 | CASSSGGTETQYF | TGTGCCAGCAGCTCAGGGGGGACCGAGACCCAGTACTTC
NA | TRBJ1-6 | NA | TRBV27 | CASSGTPLRSPLHF | TGTGCCAGCAGCGGGACCCCACTCAGGTCACCCCTCCACTTT
TRBD2 | TRBJ2-2 | NA | TRBV12-3/TRBV12-4 | CASSGSGSLAGELFF | TGTGCCAGCAGTGGTAGCGGGAGCCTAGCCGGGGAGCTGTTTTTT
NA | TRBJ1-1 | NA | TRBV7-9 | CASSLVLGPNTEAFF | TGTGCCAGCAGCTTAGTTCTGGGGCCGAACACTGAAGCTTTCTTT
NA | TRBJ2-1 | few | TRBV2 | CASSVGGGSYNEQFF | TGTGCCAGCAGCGTGGGGGGAGGCTCCTACAATGAGCAGTTCTTC
TRBD1 | TRBJ1-2 | NA | TRBV20-1 | CSAREMTGGTYGYTF | TGCAGTGCTAGAGAGATGACAGGGGGAACCTATGGCTACACCTTC
NA | TRBJ1-6 | NA | TRBV28 | CAGSLLNLRSKGNSPLHF | TGTGCCGGCAGTTTACTCAACCTCAGGTCCAAGGGGAATTCACCCCTCCACTTT
TRBD1 | TRBJ1-1 | many | TRBV27 | CASSSEPGQGITEAFF | TGTGCCAGCAGTTCCGAACCGGGACAGGGGATCACTGAAGCTTTCTTT
NA | TRBJ1-5 | NA | TRBV12-3/TRBV12-4 | CASSYLWTANQPQHF | TGTGCCAGCAGCTACCTATGGACAGCTAATCAGCCCCAGCATTTT
TRBD1 | TRBJ1-1 | few | TRBV7-2 | CASSLGPGQGAQTTEAFF | TGTGCCAGCAGCTTAGGACCGGGACAGGGGGCGCAAACAACTGAAGCTTTCTTT
NA | TRBJ2-7 | few | TRBV27 | CASSPGIREQYF | TGTGCCAGCAGTCCCGGGATTCGCGAGCAGTACTTC
NA | TRBJ1-1 | many | TRBV6-1 | CASWRDPRWAEAFF | TGTGCCAGCTGGCGGGACCCCCGATGGGCTGAAGCTTTCTTT
TRBD1 | TRBJ2-3 | NA | TRBV28 | CASSRLPQGAPTDTQYF | TGTGCCAGCAGCCGTTTACCACAGGGGGCGCCGACAGATACGCAGTATTTT
NA | TRBJ1-4 | many | TRBV2 | CASGKQGAPNEKLFF | TGTGCCAGCGGAAAACAAGGAGCGCCGAATGAAAAACTGTTTTTT
NA | TRBJ1-4 | NA | TRBV28 | CASSFAGFEATNEKLSF | TGTGCCAGCAGTTTTGCGGGTTTTGAGGCGACTAATGAAAAACTGTCTTTT
NA | TRBJ2-6 | NA | TRBV19 | CASHLGRRSGANVLTF | TGTGCCAGCCATCTGGGACGCCGCTCTGGGGCCAACGTCCTGACTTTC
TRBD1 | TRBJ1-1 | NA | TRBV29-1 | CSVSDRGTEAFF | TGCAGCGTCTCCGACAGGGGGACTGAAGCTTTCTTT
NA | TRBJ1-1 | many | TRBV28 | CASSYPGGQNTEAFF | TGTGCCAGCAGTTACCCCGGGGGCCAGAACACTGAAGCTTTCTTT
NA | TRBJ2-5 | NA | TRBV4-2 | CASSQIGQKETQYF | TGTGCCAGCAGCCAGATCGGACAGAAAGAGACCCAGTACTTC
TRBD1 | TRBJ1-1 | few | TRBV30 | CAWTQGQKNTEAFF | TGTGCCTGGACCCAGGGACAGAAGAACACTGAAGCTTTCTTT
NA | TRBJ1-6 | many | TRBV2 | CATRTAYNSPLHF | TGTGCCACCAGGACAGCCTATAATTCACCCCTCCACTTT
NA | TRBJ2-7 | few | TRBV15 | CATSRERAGAPNSYEQYF | TGTGCCACCAGCAGGGAAAGGGCTGGGGCCCCCAATTCCTACGAGCAGTACTTC
NA | TRBJ1-1 | few | TRBV10-3 | CAISAGSDTEAFF | TGTGCCATCAGTGCCGGGTCGGACACTGAAGCTTTCTTT
NA | TRBJ1-1 | few | TRBV14 | CASSQERIMNTEAFF | TGTGCCAGCAGCCAAGAGCGGATCATGAACACTGAAGCTTTCTTT
NA | TRBJ1-4 | many | TRBV28 | CASGAASYEKLFF | TGTGCCAGCGGGGCTGCCTCCTATGAAAAACTGTTTTTT
NA | TRBJ2-1 | NA | TRBV12-3/TRBV12-4 | CASSLYRARGEQFF | TGTGCCAGCAGTTTGTACAGGGCCAGGGGTGAGCAGTTCTTC
NA | TRBJ2-5 | many | TRBV7-8 | CASATQQGTLETQYF | TGTGCCAGCGCGACTCAGCAGGGGACGTTAGAGACCCAGTACTTC
NA | TRBJ2-7 | many | TRBV5-1 | CASSLASSQGYEQYF | TGCGCCAGCAGCTTGGCAAGTAGCCAAGGATACGAGCAGTACTTC
NA | TRBJ1-1 | many | TRBV28 | CASKIDGSNTEAFF | TGTGCCAGCAAAATCGACGGTTCGAACACTGAAGCTTTCTTT
NA | TRBJ1-1 | many | TRBV2 | CASSPRGLGNTEAFF | TGTGCCAGCTCCCCCCGGGGTTTGGGAAACACTGAAGCTTTCTTT
TRBD2 | TRBJ2-7 | many | TRBV2 | CASSPRGGGGEQYF | TGTGCCAGCAGTCCCCGGGGCGGCGGGGGTGAGCAGTACTTC
NA | TRBJ2-1 | NA | TRBV20-1 | CSARGDIEAPQLF | TGCAGTGCTAGGGGTGATATAGAAGCCCCGCAGCTCTTC
TRBD1 | TRBJ1-4 | NA | TRBV28 | CASSEPGTGGGKLFF | TGTGCCAGCAGTGAACCGGGGACAGGGGGAGGAAAACTGTTTTTT
TRBD2 | TRBJ2-7 | NA | TRBV20-1 | CSAPPLAGANGQYF | TGCAGTGCCCCCCCACTAGCGGGAGCTAACGGGCAGTACTTC
NA | TRBJ1-5 | few | TRBV30 | CACSTYSNQPQHF | TGTGCCTGCAGCACGTATAGCAATCAGCCCCAGCATTTT
TRBD2 | TRBJ2-2 | many | TRBV27 | CASRKLAGSTGELFF | TGTGCCAGCAGAAAACTAGCGGGAAGCACCGGGGAGCTGTTTTTT
NA | TRBJ1-3 | NA | TRBV28 | CASSSDSGHSGNTIYF | TGTGCCAGCAGTTCAGACAGCGGCCACTCTGGAAACACCATATATTTT
TRBD2 | TRBJ2-7 | NA | TRBV3-1 | CASSQEGGLDEQYF | TGTGCCAGCAGCCAAGAGGGGGGGTTGGACGAGCAGTACTTC
TRBD2 | TRBJ2-7 | NA | TRBV14 | CASSPSGAISYEQYF | TGTGCCAGCAGCCCTAGCGGAGCAATCTCCTACGAGCAGTACTTC
TRBD1 | TRBJ2-2 | NA | TRBV11-2 | CASSLYLAGGSKRAGELFF | TGTGCCAGCAGCTTATACTTGGCAGGGGGCTCTAAAAGGGCCGGGGAGCTGTTTTTT
TRBD2 | TRBJ2-1 | NA | TRBV27 | CASSPGGVEQFF | TGTGCCAGCAGTCCCGGGGGGGTTGAGCAGTTCTTC
TRBD2 | TRBJ2-7 | few | TRBV4-1 | CASSLPGTSVYEQYF | TGCGCCAGCAGCCTACCCGGGACTAGCGTCTACGAGCAGTACTTC
TRBD1 | TRBJ1-5 | few | TRBV6-1 | CASSPIQGADQPQHF | TGTGCCAGCAGTCCCATACAGGGGGCTGATCAGCCCCAGCATTTT
TRBD2 | TRBJ2-7 | many | TRBV28 | CASSFSLREYYEQYF | TGTGCCAGCAGTTTCTCCTTGCGGGAGTATTACGAGCAGTACTTC
TRBD2 | TRBJ2-2 | few | TRBV20-1 | CSARDPLAGLSGELFF | TGCAGTGCTAGAGATCCTCTAGCGGGATTATCCGGGGAGCTGTTTTTT
NA | TRBJ2-6 | few | TRBV28 | CANSGSPSSGANVLTF | TGTGCCAACAGCGGCAGCCCTAGCTCTGGGGCCAACGTCCTGACTTTC
TRBD1 | TRBJ1-5 | many | TRBV6-5 | CASSYSDPDRGWNQPQHF | TGTGCCAGCAGTTACTCGGACCCGGACAGGGGATGGAATCAGCCCCAGCATTTT
TRBD1 | TRBJ2-1 | NA | TRBV6-1 | CAIRQGAKNEQFF | TGTGCCATCAGACAGGGGGCGAAAAATGAGCAGTTCTTC
TRBD1 | TRBJ2-7 | many | TRBV28 | CASSPGQGGREQYF | TGTGCCAGCAGTCCCGGACAGGGGGGAAGGGAGCAGTACTTC
NA | TRBJ1-1 | NA | TRBV5-4 | CASSLSGWDTEAFF | TGTGCCAGCAGCCTCAGCGGATGGGACACTGAAGCTTTCTTT